Following are 17 T cell receptor beta chains from one sample sequenced in a study of cytomegalovirus exposure and HLA in healthy donors (dated by TCRdb to the late 2010s). The library was generated by the immunoSEQ multiplex PCR assay. The multiplex PCR relied on a mix of 60 forward primers for TCR Vbeta segments and 13 reverse primers for TCR Jbeta segments. As stored in TCRdb, this immuneACCESS dataset retains in-frame rearrangements with V and J assigned. A fraction of the clones does not appear; measured against another copy, unresolved V genes explain less than half of the discrepancy, and the remainder lacks a known reason. The sample table holds fewer than 90,000 clones, of which less than 85% were seen once. Around a tenth of the sample goes to the ten largest clones. Material: PBMCs. These receptors were collected from a woman aged 45-59 years in good health and CMV-seropositive.

The chain employs TRBV4-1 and TRBJ2-3; D possibly corresponds to TRBD2 (6 bases). The CDR3 has 17 residues. Per the germline V gene, CDR1 is MGHRA and CDR2 is YSYEKL. V lost 4 bases to trimming and J lost 7 bases, with 24 bases between them. The chain's CDR3 is CASSPPPIAGFTNTQYF. Written as DNA, the CDR3 is TGCGCCAGCAGCCCTCCGCCCATCGCGGGGTTTACGAATACGCAGTATTTT.

The chain joins TRBV7-2 to TRBJ2-5, with 8 bases matching TRBD2. This CDR3 comprises 15 residues. CDR1 and CDR2 from the germline V gene are SGHTA and FQGNSA. The V segment lost 1 base and the J segment 5 bases; nucleotides outside the gene matches: 6. In nucleotides, the CDR3 is TGTGCCAGCAGCTTAGATACAGCGGGGGTGGAGACCCAGTACTTC. This gives the protein CASSLDTAGVETQYF.

The chain combines TRBV7-9 with TRBJ2-4; 11 bases are a match to TRBD1. The germline CDR1 and CDR2 sequences are SEHNR and FQNEAQ (reference sequence). The CDR3 loop spans 13 amino acids. Trimming took 5 bases from V and 8 from J; bases not matched to a gene: 2. CDR3 region: CASSGDRGDIQYF. The CDR3 bases are TGTGCCAGCAGCGGGGACAGGGGGGACATTCAGTACTTC.

This chain joins TRBV7-9 and TRBJ2-1; 10 bases agree with TRBD1. Germline CDR1 is SEHNR and CDR2 is FQNEAQ (reference sequence). CDR3 length: 15 residues. V gave up 5 bases and J gave up 8 bases; unmatched junction bases: 9. The CDR3 protein is CASSPGQGLGDEQFF. DNA for the CDR3: TGTGCCAGCAGCCCGGGACAGGGGCTCGGGGATGAGCAGTTCTTC.

This clone was recorded only once. The chain has TRBV4-1 and TRBJ2-1, with D possibly TRBD2 on 5 matching bases. V dropped 0 bases and J dropped 6 bases, with 18 bases sitting between them. The CDR3 loop spans 17 amino acids. The germline V gene encodes CDR1 MGHRA and CDR2 YSYEKL. The DNA for the CDR3 is TGCGCCAGCAGCCAAGATAAGTCCCCCCCTAGCTCCAATGAGCAGTTCTTC. The encoded protein is CASSQDKSPPSSNEQFF.

Here the CDR3 reads CASSPLDQGVAFF. The CDR3 DNA reads TGTGCCAGCTCACCATTAGATCAGGGTGTAGCTTTCTTT. V is TRBV18 and J is TRBJ1-1; tentatively, D is TRBD1 (5 bases). V lost 2 bases and J 10 bases, leaving 14 bases between the germline ends. Per germline, CDR1 KGHSH and CDR2 LQKENI. This CDR3 has 13 amino acids.

V usage is TRBV7-6 and J usage is TRBJ2-3; 11 bases fit TRBD2. V lost 2 bases, J lost 2 bases, and 3 bases stayed unmatched. The CDR3 runs 16 residues. Looked up from germline, CDR1 is SGHVS and CDR2 is FNYEAQ. The CDR3 loop reads CASSLLAGGPTDTQYF. CDR3 sequence (DNA): TGTGCCAGCAGCTTACTAGCGGGGGGTCCCACAGATACGCAGTATTTT. Supplemented by reference TRBV7-6 and TRBJ2-3, the full variable domain reads GAGVSQSPRYKVTKRGQDVALRCDPISGHVSLYWYRQALGQGPEFLTYFNYEAQQDKSGLPNDRFSAERPEGSISTLTIQRTEQRDSAMYRCASSLLAGGPTDTQYFGPGTRLTVL.

CDR3 protein: CSGPRQGWHQPQHF. CDR3 nucleotide sequence: TGCAGCGGACCTCGACAGGGCTGGCATCAGCCCCAGCATTTT. This chain joins TRBV29-1 and TRBJ1-5, with 7 bases that match TRBD1. CDR1 is SQVTM and CDR2 is ANQGSEA in the germline V gene. The CDR3 extends over 14 amino acids. J was trimmed by 5 bases and V by 7 bases; bases with no gene match: 11.

V gene TRBV11-3 combines with J gene TRBJ1-1, with 7 bases lining up with TRBD1. Trimming took 4 bases from V and 4 from J; bases not matched to a gene: 3. Germline lookup yields CDR1 SGHNT and CDR2 YENEEA. The CDR3 has 13 amino acids. The CDR3 DNA is TGTGCCAGCAGCTCAAAGGGGGCCACTGAAGCTTTCTTT. It is translated as CASSSKGATEAFF.

The gene calls are TRBV15 and TRBJ2-1, with a weak D call TRBD2 (5 bases). V was cut by 1 base and J by 10 bases, with 8 bases left in between. Germline lookup yields CDR1 LNHNV and CDR2 YYDKDF (reference sequence). This CDR3 is built from 12 residues. CDR3 loop: CATSRVSDEQFF. DNA of the CDR3: TGTGCCACCAGCAGAGTTAGCGACGAGCAGTTCTTC.

This chain links TRBV19 with TRBJ2-1; tentative D call: TRBD2 (6 bases). The CDR3 has 15 amino acids. V was cut by 7 bases and J by 6 bases, with 19 bases left in between. Germline V lookup: CDR1 LNHDA, CDR2 SQIVND (reference sequence). CDR3 sequence reads: CASIRGNPPSNEQFF. Here the CDR3 DNA reads TGTGCCAGTATTCGCGGGAACCCACCGAGCAATGAGCAGTTCTTC. Supplemented by reference TRBV19 and TRBJ2-1, the full variable domain reads DGGITQSPKYLFRKEGQNVTLSCEQNLNHDAMYWYRQDPGQGLRLIYYSQIVNDFQKGDIAEGYSVSREKKESFPLTVTSAQKNPTAFYLCASIRGNPPSNEQFFGPGTRLTVL.

This clone was recorded a few times. The chain has TRBV5-1 and TRBJ2-3; TRBD2 aligns across 10 bases. Unmatched junction bases numbered 5, after V lost 4 bases and J lost 0 bases. The CDR3 has 16 amino acids. Germline CDR1 reads SGHRS; CDR2 reads YFSETQ. The CDR3 sequence is CASSAGLATSTDTQYF. CDR3 DNA: TGCGCCAGCAGCGCGGGACTAGCGACTAGCACAGATACGCAGTATTTT.

The rearrangement uses TRBV15 and TRBJ2-2, with 7 bases lining up with TRBD1. The germline V gene encodes CDR1 LNHNV and CDR2 YYDKDF (reference sequence). The CDR3 extends over 17 amino acids. After removal of 2 bases from V and 4 bases from J, the junction contained 10 bases not matched to a gene. The CDR3 DNA follows: TGTGCCACCAGCAGACCCTTCGACAGGGCGGGCACCGGGGAGCTGTTTTTT. This codes for CATSRPFDRAGTGELFF.

The V call is TRBV30, the J call TRBJ1-4; a possible D gene is TRBD1 (5 bases). Germline V gene data show CDR1 as GTSNPN and CDR2 as SVGIG (reference sequence). V was shortened by 2 bases and J by 0 bases, with 13 bases between the two germline ends. The CDR3 totals 16 residues. Written as DNA, the CDR3 is TGTGCCTGGAGTCGAAAGGACATTGCAACTAATGAAAAACTGTTTTTT. Translation gives CAWSRKDIATNEKLFF.

The chain couples TRBV2 to TRBJ2-7; maybe TRBD1 (6 bases). The CDR3 has 14 amino acids. V was trimmed by 5 bases and J by 3 bases, leaving 14 bases between them. Germline V gives CDR1 SNHLY, CDR2 FYNNEI. Written as DNA, the CDR3 is TGTGCCAGCAGTCTTACCGGACAGAACTACGAGCAGTACTTC. Encoded protein: CASSLTGQNYEQYF.

The chain has TRBV5-1 and TRBJ2-3, with 9 bases that match TRBD1. The CDR3 extends over 15 amino acids. CDR1 is SGHRS and CDR2 is YFSETQ in the germline V gene. The V gene end was trimmed by 0 bases and the J gene end by 4 bases; junction bases not matched to a gene: 3. The CDR3 protein is CASSLADRGADTQYF. Here the CDR3 DNA reads TGCGCCAGCAGCTTGGCGGACAGGGGAGCAGATACGCAGTATTTT. The full variable domain, rest sourced from reference TRBV5-1 and TRBJ2-3, is KAGVTQTPRYLIKTRGQQVTLSCSPISGHRSVSWYQQTPGQGLQFLFEYFSETQRNKGNFPGRFSGRQFSNSRSEMNVSTLELGDSALYLCASSLADRGADTQYFGPGTRLTVL.

In this sample, this clone turned up once. The chain links TRBV27 to TRBJ2-1, with no clear D. The germline CDR1 and CDR2 sequences are MNHEY and SMNVEV (reference sequence). With 7 bases removed from V and 2 bases from J, the gap between germline ends came to 6 bases. The CDR3 spans 12 residues. The CDR3 sequence: CASMATYNEQFF. CDR3 sequence (DNA): TGTGCCAGCATGGCAACCTACAATGAGCAGTTCTTC.